Below, 18 T cell receptor beta chains from the same sample are listed, as sequenced in a study of metastatic and nonmetastatic thyroid tumors. TCRdb re-analyzed the PCR reads through MiXCR. The sample has 15,000 to 20,000 clones, 15% to 19% seen once. Patients were all untreated before their thyroid surgery. The sample taken for sequencing was blood. The receptors originated from a female donor with papillary thyroid cancer or a benign thyroid nodule (not recorded which). Some clones in this sample may be carry-over from other donors' samples.

The V gene is TRBV6-1, the J gene TRBJ1-5; D may be TRBD1 (5 bases). The CDR3 has 13 residues. Germline CDR1 and CDR2: MNHNS and SASEGT. V gave up 6 bases and J gave up 4 bases, with 10 bases separating them. CDR3 amino acids: CASRKQENQPQHF. CDR3 DNA sequence: TGTGCCAGCAGAAAACAGGAGAATCAGCCCCAGCATTTT.

At least ten counts were recorded for this clone. This chain links TRBV7-2 with TRBJ2-5, with 8 bases lining up with TRBD1. This CDR3 has 14 amino acids. The germline V gene has CDR1 SGHTA and CDR2 FQGNSA. The V gene end was trimmed by 4 bases and the J gene end by 4 bases; junction bases not matched to a gene: 5. Here the CDR3 reads CASSSQGAGETQYF. The CDR3 DNA reads TGTGCCAGCAGCTCCCAGGGGGCCGGAGAGACCCAGTACTTC.

The rearrangement joins TRBV6-1 to TRBJ2-7, with 8 positions matching TRBD1. In germline, CDR1 is MNHNS, CDR2 SASEGT. The CDR3 is made up of 14 amino acids. V was clipped by 8 bases and J by 2 bases; unmatched bases: 8. The CDR3 loop is CASGGGQGTYEQYF. The CDR3 DNA reads TGTGCCAGCGGCGGAGGACAGGGAACCTACGAGCAGTACTTC.

Relative to its sample, this clone is medium-sized. The genes are TRBV6-5 and TRBJ1-6; D ambiguous. Trimming stripped 2 bases from V and 0 bases from J, with 17 bases between. CDR3 length: 19 residues. From germline, CDR1 is MNHEY and CDR2 SVGAGI. CDR3 DNA sequence: TGTGCCAGCAGTTACAGCCCCCCCGGACCGAGCTCCTATAATTCACCCCTCCACTTT. This gives the protein CASSYSPPGPSSYNSPLHF.

This clone is classed as medium-sized. This chain connects TRBV4-1 to TRBJ2-1, with D hard to call. Germline values: CDR1 MGHRA, CDR2 YSYEKL. The CDR3 has 14 residues. V was pared by 1 base and J by 5 bases, with 9 bases between. This chain's CDR3 is CASSQVSVDNEQFF. Written as DNA, the CDR3 is TGCGCCAGCAGCCAAGTCTCGGTAGACAATGAGCAGTTCTTC.

This clone appeared many times. This may stem from a read error, because a much larger clone lies one nucleotide away. The rearrangement joins TRBV5-6 to TRBJ1-5; D is perhaps TRBD1 (6 bases). CDR3 length: 15 amino acids. The germline V and J ends were trimmed by 1 base and 0 bases, with 8 bases remaining between them. Per the germline V gene, CDR1 is SGHDT and CDR2 is YYEEEE. The CDR3 sequence: CASSLTGNSNQPQHF. DNA for the CDR3: TGTGCCAGCAGCTTGACAGGGAATAGCAATCAGCCCCAGCATTTT.

This clone was seen ten or more times. This CDR3 is also generated by other DNA sequences in the sample. V is TRBV5-4 and J is TRBJ2-2; D possibly corresponds to TRBD1 (5 bases). The germline V and J ends were trimmed by 4 bases and 2 bases, with 12 bases remaining between them. CDR1 and CDR2 (germline): SGHNT, YYREEE (reference sequence). The CDR3 covers 15 residues. The CDR3 DNA reads as TGTGCCAGCAGCCCGGAGCAGGGAAACACCGGGGAGCTGTTTTTT. Protein product: CASSPEQGNTGELFF. Drawing the rest from reference TRBV5-4 and TRBJ2-2, the complete variable domain is ETGVTQSPTHLIKTRGQQVTLRCSSQSGHNTVSWYQQALGQGPQFIFQYYREEENGRGNFPPRFSGLQFPNYSSELNVNALELDDSALYLCASSPEQGNTGELFFGEGSRLTVL.

This clone showed up many times. J is TRBJ2-1 and V is TRBV20-1; 12 positions match TRBD2. The CDR3 runs to 15 residues. The V segment lost 6 bases and the J segment 9 bases; nucleotides outside the gene matches: 12. Germline V gene data show CDR1 as DFQATT and CDR2 as SNEGSKA (reference sequence). Written as DNA, the CDR3 is TGCAGTGCCGGTACAACTAGCGGGAGGATCGGTGAGCAGTTCTTC. As protein: CSAGTTSGRIGEQFF.

A few counts support this clone. V gene TRBV7-2 combines with J gene TRBJ1-1; D gene unclear. The CDR3 covers 11 residues. CDR1 is SGHTA, CDR2 FQGNSA, per germline. Trimming removed 5 bases at V and 7 bases at J, with 8 bases between. The CDR3 coding sequence is TGTGCCAGCAGCCAGGCATTTGAAGCTTTCTTT. This codes for CASSQAFEAFF.

This clone was observed many times. This chain joins TRBV3-1 and TRBJ1-1, with D perhaps TRBD1 (5 bases). The CDR3 totals 14 residues. Trimming removed 7 bases at V and 1 base at J, with 13 bases between. Germline V gene data show CDR1 as LGHDT and CDR2 as YNNKEL (reference sequence). CDR3 DNA sequence: TGTGCCAGCATGCCACGGGGGTGGAACACTGAAGCTTTCTTT. It encodes CASMPRGWNTEAFF.

This clone came up many times. V and J are TRBV11-2 and TRBJ2-6; D remains unclear. Germline loops: CDR1 SGHAT, CDR2 FQNNGV. V lost 5 bases and J 0 bases, leaving 8 bases between the germline ends. This CDR3 contains 15 residues. This chain's CDR3 is CASSMGYSGANVLTF. CDR3 in DNA: TGTGCCAGCAGCATGGGATACTCTGGGGCCAACGTCCTGACTTTC.

In this sample, this clone turned up a few times. Here the CDR3 reads CASSWAATGELFF. In DNA form, the CDR3 reads TGTGCCAGCAGTTGGGCAGCCACCGGGGAGCTGTTTTTT. The chain carries TRBV6-1 and TRBJ2-2; D not certain. Germline CDR1 MNHNS, CDR2 SASEGT. The CDR3 is made up of 13 amino acids. V lost 5 bases, J lost 4 bases, and 8 bases lay in between.

This clone was seen ten or more times. V gene TRBV24-1 combines with J gene TRBJ2-1; TRBD1 might be the D (6 bases). Germline assignment: CDR1 KGHDR and CDR2 SFDVKD. Deletions cut 3 bases from V and 7 bases from J, with 15 bases between. CDR3 length equals 15 residues. CDR3 residues: CATSDPTGHPNEQFF. In nucleotides, the CDR3 is TGTGCCACCAGTGATCCAACAGGGCACCCAAATGAGCAGTTCTTC.

This clone was counted ten times or more. In DNA form, the CDR3 reads TGTGCCAGCAGCTATCAGGGAGGGGATGAAAAACTGTTTTTT. Amino acid sequence: CASSYQGGDEKLFF. The J gene is TRBJ1-4, the V gene TRBV7-9, with a weak D call TRBD1 (5 bases). Germline V gene lookup returns CDR1 SEHNR and CDR2 FQNEAQ (reference sequence). V lost 4 bases and J lost 6, with 12 bases in between. This CDR3 has 14 residues.

V usage is TRBV11-2 and J usage is TRBJ1-2; no clear D. V lost 4 bases and J lost 4, with 25 bases in between. This CDR3 comprises 18 residues. Germline-derived CDR1 and CDR2 are SGHAT and FQNNGV. CDR3 DNA sequence: TGTGCCAGCAGCTCCCTACACGGAAACTACGGATCTATCTATGGCTACACCTTC. Residues: CASSSLHGNYGSIYGYTF.

The sample holds many counts of this clone. The chain carries TRBV9 and TRBJ2-2; D is unresolved. There are 15 residues in the CDR3. V dropped 3 bases and J dropped 0 bases, with 9 bases sitting between them. Per the germline V gene, CDR1 is SGDLS and CDR2 is YYNGEE. The CDR3 region is CASSARTTNTGELFF. The DNA for the CDR3 is TGTGCCAGCAGCGCCCGGACCACGAACACCGGGGAGCTGTTTTTT.

The chain couples TRBV20-1 to TRBJ2-7; D is perhaps TRBD1 or TRBD2 (10 bases each). This CDR3 is built from 18 residues. Deletions cut 2 bases from V and 1 base from J, with 24 bases between. Germline V lookup: CDR1 DFQATT, CDR2 SNEGSKA (reference sequence). The CDR3 region is CSARRTGGTSGTSYEQYF. In DNA form, the CDR3 reads TGCAGTGCTAGACGGACAGGGGGTACTAGCGGGACATCCTACGAGCAGTACTTC.

Concerning this clone itself: Possible read error: a much larger clone is one base away. This CDR3 fails to terminate in the conserved phenylalanine or tryptophan, so it likely reflects a read error. This chain uses TRBV5-4 with TRBJ1-2; TRBD1 might be the D (6 bases). The CDR3 covers 15 residues. Per the germline V gene, CDR1 is SGHNT and CDR2 is YYREEE (reference sequence). V was trimmed by 4 bases and J by 4 bases, leaving 17 bases between them. CDR3 in amino acids: CASSLRTDNSYGYTL. CDR3 nucleotide sequence: TGTGCCAGCAGCCTGAGGACAGACAATTCCTATGGCTACACCTTA.